The clone carrying this TCR beta chain occurred once. This entry is derived from a study of T cells in localized non-small cell lung cancer. Generated by immunoSEQ multiplex PCR, the TCRdb table keeps only in-frame clones and is missing some. The data show roughly 86,000 clones, with about 83% seen just once and around 2.8% held by the top ten. The CDR3 is 15 amino acids. Unmatched junction bases numbered 6, after V lost 2 bases and J lost 4 bases. From germline, CDR1 is KGHSH and CDR2 LQKENI. The chain recombines TRBV18 with TRBJ1-2; 8 bases agree with TRBD1. The input for sequencing was peripheral blood, taken before any cancer treatment. This TCR was recovered from a man between 40 and 75 years old with stage I lung adenocarcinoma. CDR3 in amino acids: CASSPSDRGLYGYTF. For the CDR3, the DNA is TGTGCCAGCTCACCAAGCGACAGGGGCCTCTATGGCTACACCTTC.